Sequencing of this T cell receptor beta chain was carried out in a study of neoadjuvant anti-PD-1 for oral cavity cancer. As for the study in general: Patients without progression got a fourth dose around day 43. Study-wide findings and caveats: Only three patients per response group were TCR-analyzed; validation needed.

Profiled with immunoSEQ multiplex PCR; TCRdb holds only in-frame clones, not every one. The table shows thousands of clones, with around three quarters occurring only once. The time point here: after neoadjuvant nivolumab, at surgical resection. The V end lost 4 bases, the J end lost 0 bases, and 9 bases lay between the germline ends. The CDR3 covers 14 residues. The germline gives CDR1 SSHAT, CDR2 FNYEAQ (reference sequence). Worth noting for this clone: The antigen remains unidentified.

The specimen comprised PBMCs, sampled after nivolumab (anti-PD-1) treatment. The chain combines TRBV7-7 with TRBJ2-5; tentatively, D is TRBD1 (6 bases). The sequence was obtained from a person aged 35-79 years with oral cavity squamous cell carcinoma. The CDR3 loop is CASSSGTNQETQYF. CDR3 bases: TGTGCCAGCAGCTCCGGGACAAACCAAGAGACCCAGTACTTC.